Each of the 28 T cell receptor beta chains below was sequenced from the same sample in a study of T cell responses to AZD1222 COVID-19 vaccine. Here immunoSEQ multiplex PCR was the method, and the copy in TCRdb shows in-frame clones only, minus some. The data contain 150,000 to 160,000 clones, less than 95% of them singletons. The specimen comprised peripheral blood, sampled on day 0 of AZD1222 vaccination. The receptors stem from an adult in good health.

The rearrangement uses TRBV7-9 and TRBJ2-7; tentative D call: TRBD1 (5 bases). Germline lookup yields CDR1 SEHNR and CDR2 FQNEAQ (reference sequence). The CDR3 is 14 residues long. Trimming took off 0 bases at V and 6 bases at J, with 12 bases between the two ends. The CDR3 sequence: CASSLARQFSEQYF. The CDR3 bases are TGTGCCAGCAGCTTAGCCAGACAGTTCTCCGAGCAGTACTTC.

The chain carries TRBV5-5 and TRBJ2-7, with 7 bases lining up with TRBD2. CDR3 length equals 14 residues. From germline, CDR1 is SGHKS and CDR2 YYEKEE (reference sequence). V shed 1 base, J shed 1 base, and the junction held 2 bases outside the gene matches. CDR3 protein: CASSLQGGSYEQYF. The CDR3 coding sequence is TGTGCCAGCAGCTTGCAGGGAGGGTCCTACGAGCAGTACTTC.

The V gene is TRBV27, the J gene TRBJ1-1; D is possibly TRBD1 (6 bases). Germline CDR1 is MNHEY and CDR2 is SMNVEV (reference sequence). The length of the CDR3 is 15 residues. V gave up 0 bases and J gave up 2 bases, with 10 bases separating them. CDR3 DNA sequence: TGTGCCAGCAGTTTATCCGAGGGGGGCAACACTGAAGCTTTCTTT. Amino acids: CASSLSEGGNTEAFF.

This chain connects TRBV19 to TRBJ2-5; D might be TRBD1 (6 bases). In germline, CDR1 is LNHDA, CDR2 SQIVND (reference sequence). The CDR3 has 16 residues. V was cut by 5 bases and J by 2 bases, with 18 bases left in between. The CDR3, as DNA: TGTGCCAGTAGTTCCCTTACAGGACAGCTACAAGAGACCCAGTACTTC. Translation: CASSSLTGQLQETQYF.

The rearrangement links TRBV19 to TRBJ1-2, with no clear D. Germline-derived CDR1 and CDR2 are LNHDA and SQIVND (reference sequence). V lost 7 bases and J 2 bases, leaving 11 bases between the germline ends. The CDR3 spans 13 residues. The CDR3, as DNA: TGTGCCAGTACCCCCCAGGAGAACTATGGCTACACCTTC. Residues: CASTPQENYGYTF.

The gene calls are TRBV6-1 and TRBJ1-1; the match to TRBD1 covers 9 bases. After removal of 3 bases from V and 6 bases from J, the junction contained 8 bases not matched to a gene. CDR3 length equals 15 residues. Germline-derived CDR1 and CDR2 are MNHNS and SASEGT. DNA for the CDR3: TGTGCCAGCAGTGACCCACTGACAGGGGGACCTGAAGCTTTCTTT. Its protein is CASSDPLTGGPEAFF.

The chain employs TRBV4-1 and TRBJ2-2; D is ambiguous. Germline-derived CDR1 and CDR2 are MGHRA and YSYEKL. This CDR3 spans 17 amino acids. V was pared by 6 bases and J by 6 bases, with 23 bases between. CDR3: CASRNTDVSHLSGELFF. CDR3 DNA: TGCGCCAGCAGAAATACTGATGTATCCCACCTGTCCGGGGAGCTGTTTTTT.

This clone has only a few counts. The chain employs TRBV28 and TRBJ1-1; TRBD1 aligns across 7 bases. Trimming took 4 bases from V and 10 from J; bases not matched to a gene: 3. Germline CDR1 and CDR2: MDHEN and SYDVKM. The CDR3 has 11 amino acids. The CDR3 sequence: CASSSRQGAFF. The DNA of the CDR3 is TGTGCCAGCAGTTCCCGACAGGGAGCTTTCTTT.

V is TRBV4-3 and J is TRBJ2-2, with a weak D call TRBD1 (5 bases). V lost 0 bases, J lost 5 bases, and 7 bases lay in between. The length of the CDR3 is 14 residues. Germline CDR1 reads LGHNA; CDR2 reads YSLEER. CDR3 in amino acids: CASSQDPGTGELFF. CDR3 nucleotide sequence: TGCGCCAGCAGCCAAGATCCAGGGACCGGGGAGCTGTTTTTT.

This clone was counted between two and nine times. The chain uses TRBV28 and TRBJ1-4; 8 bases are shared with TRBD1. CDR3 length equals 15 residues. From germline, CDR1 is MDHEN and CDR2 SYDVKM. V was clipped by 1 base and J by 6 bases; unmatched bases: 4. CDR3 DNA: TGTGCCAGCAGTTTATCCGACAGGGGTTATGAAAAACTGTTTTTT. It is translated as CASSLSDRGYEKLFF.

The chain recombines TRBV7-6 with TRBJ1-3; possibly TRBD1 for D (6 bases). The CDR3 length is 16 residues. V gave up 3 bases and J gave up 0 bases, with 12 bases separating them. Germline V gene lookup returns CDR1 SGHVS and CDR2 FNYEAQ. Here the CDR3 reads CASSFGGPDSGNTIYF. For the CDR3, the DNA is TGTGCCAGCAGCTTTGGGGGGCCTGACTCTGGAAACACCATATATTTT. Together with reference TRBV7-6 and TRBJ1-3, the CDR3 gives the full variable domain: GAGVSQSPRYKVTKRGQDVALRCDPISGHVSLYWYRQALGQGPEFLTYFNYEAQQDKSGLPNDRFSAERPEGSISTLTIQRTEQRDSAMYRCASSFGGPDSGNTIYFGEGSWLTVV.

The rearrangement joins TRBV5-5 to TRBJ1-2; TRBD1 might be the D (6 bases). V lost 4 bases to trimming and J lost 4 bases, with 29 bases between them. CDR3 length: 19 amino acids. CDR1 is SGHKS and CDR2 is YYEKEE in the germline V gene (reference sequence). The CDR3 sequence: CASSPITRQAAPRIYGYTF. The CDR3 coding sequence is TGTGCCAGCAGCCCTATAACTCGACAGGCGGCGCCACGGATCTATGGCTACACCTTC.

The J gene is TRBJ1-6, the V gene TRBV4-3; no clear D gene. This CDR3 has 16 amino acids. Germline V gene lookup returns CDR1 LGHNA and CDR2 YSLEER. Trimming removed 0 bases at V and 2 bases at J, with 8 bases between. The CDR3 loop reads CASSQDGGTYNSPLHF. CDR3 coding DNA: TGCGCCAGCAGCCAAGATGGCGGAACCTATAATTCACCCCTCCACTTT.

This sequence joins TRBV19 and TRBJ1-5; a weak D match, TRBD1 (6 bases). Germline values: CDR1 LNHDA, CDR2 SQIVND (reference sequence). This CDR3 has 14 amino acids. V was pared by 4 bases and J by 7 bases, with 14 bases between. CDR3 nucleotide sequence: TGTGCCAGTAGTACAGGGGAGGGGTGGCAGCCCCAGCATTTT. As protein: CASSTGEGWQPQHF.

V and J are TRBV7-9 and TRBJ2-5; the match to TRBD1 covers 11 bases. This CDR3 comprises 15 residues. Germline V gene sequence: CDR1 SEHNR, CDR2 FQNEAQ (reference sequence). The trim removed 5 bases at V and 3 bases at J, leaving 5 bases unmatched. The DNA of the CDR3 is TGTGCCAGCAGCCCCCGGGACAGGGGGGAAGAGACCCAGTACTTC. Residues: CASSPRDRGEETQYF.

The rearrangement links TRBV12-3 or TRBV12-4 to TRBJ2-7, with TRBD2 as a possible D gene (6 bases). Trimming removed 3 bases from V and 7 bases from J, with 13 bases in between. This CDR3 contains 13 residues. CDR3 loop: CASSLTGVGEQYF. The DNA of the CDR3 is TGTGCCAGCAGTTTGACGGGAGTGGGGGAGCAGTACTTC.

This clone was picked up one time. CDR3 DNA sequence: TGTGCCACCAGTGCCCCGGGGGGCAATCAGCCCCAGCATTTT. This codes for CATSAPGGNQPQHF. The chain recombines TRBV24-1 with TRBJ1-5; D may be TRBD1 (5 bases). The V end lost 5 bases, the J end lost 2 bases, and 9 bases lay between the germline ends. CDR3 length equals 14 residues. The germline gives CDR1 KGHDR, CDR2 SFDVKD.

This clone has a single count. This chain links TRBV5-8 with TRBJ2-3; D gene unclear. V was clipped by 1 base and J by 1 base, with 22 bases between them. The CDR3 loop spans 19 amino acids. CDR1 and CDR2 (germline): SGHTS, YDEGEE. The CDR3 loop reads CASSLFIAPGSFRTDTQYF. The CDR3 DNA sequence: TGTGCCAGCAGCTTGTTCATAGCTCCTGGAAGTTTTCGCACAGATACGCAGTATTTT.

The V call is TRBV20-1, the J call TRBJ2-7, with 9 bases fitting TRBD1. CDR1 and CDR2 (germline): DFQATT, SNEGSKA (reference sequence). This CDR3 has 14 residues. V dropped 3 bases and J dropped 5; count of bases not matched to a gene: 8. CDR3 sequence reads: CSASGTGYQNEQYF. Here the CDR3 DNA reads TGCAGTGCTAGTGGGACAGGGTACCAGAACGAGCAGTACTTC.

The chain couples TRBV19 to TRBJ1-1; D gene ambiguous. V lost 6 bases to trimming and J lost 0 bases, with 14 bases between them. Germline CDR1 is LNHDA and CDR2 is SQIVND (reference sequence). This CDR3 has 15 residues. Written as DNA, the CDR3 is TGTGCCAGTAGCCTTAGGAGTGTCTTGAACACTGAAGCTTTCTTT. Protein product: CASSLRSVLNTEAFF.

This rearrangement joins TRBV4-2 to TRBJ2-7, with D unresolved. The germline V and J ends were trimmed by 0 bases and 7 bases, with 10 bases remaining between them. The CDR3 totals 13 residues. Germline lookup yields CDR1 LGHNA and CDR2 YNFKEQ. The CDR3 loop is CASSQEGRVEQYF. For the CDR3, the DNA is TGTGCCAGCAGCCAAGAGGGAAGGGTGGAGCAGTACTTC.

The chain recombines TRBV9 with TRBJ1-3; the D gene is possibly TRBD1 (6 bases). This CDR3 has 15 amino acids. The V gene's germline CDR1 is SGDLS and CDR2 YYNGEE. V was cut by 4 bases and J by 3 bases, with 14 bases left in between. The chain's CDR3 is CASSPQGRYGNTIYF. The CDR3 nucleotides are TGTGCCAGCAGCCCTCAGGGGAGGTATGGAAACACCATATATTTT.

The chain links TRBV28 to TRBJ1-2; 7 bases agree with TRBD1. Germline assignment: CDR1 MDHEN and CDR2 SYDVKM. The CDR3 totals 13 residues. V lost 9 bases, J lost 4 bases, and 8 bases stayed unmatched. CDR3 amino acids: CASRTGETYGYTF. Here the CDR3 DNA reads TGTGCCAGTCGCACAGGGGAGACCTATGGCTACACCTTC.

The chain joins TRBV21-1 to TRBJ2-1; TRBD1, the table's D call, was not compared with the DNA. TRBV21-1 counts as a pseudogene. This CDR3 region has 12 residues. The chain's CDR3 is CASSHPGNEQFF. The CDR3 DNA reads TGTGCCAGCAGCCACCCAGGGAATGAGCAGTTCTTC.

The rearrangement links TRBV5-1 to TRBJ1-1; D unresolved. CDR1 and CDR2 (germline): SGHRS, YFSETQ. V lost 0 bases and J 1 base, leaving 4 bases between the germline ends. This CDR3 has 13 amino acids. The CDR3 region is CASSLDPNTEAFF. CDR3 DNA sequence: TGCGCCAGCAGCTTGGACCCGAACACTGAAGCTTTCTTT.

The J gene is TRBJ2-7, the V gene TRBV29-1; D possibly matches TRBD1 or TRBD2 (5 bases each). The CDR3 is 15 residues long. Trimming took off 3 bases at V and 3 bases at J, with 18 bases between the two ends. Germline CDR1 reads SQVTM; CDR2 reads ANQGSEA. The CDR3 sequence is CSVDGASKGSYEQYF. The CDR3 nucleotides read TGCAGCGTTGATGGGGCTAGCAAGGGGAGCTACGAGCAGTACTTC.

This chain uses TRBV19 with TRBJ1-2; D gene ambiguous. Germline-derived CDR1 and CDR2 are LNHDA and SQIVND (reference sequence). The CDR3 is made up of 13 amino acids. Deletions cut 8 bases from V and 1 base from J, with 11 bases between. The DNA of the CDR3 is TGTGCCAGTCTCCCTGGGAATAACTATGGCTACACCTTC. This codes for CASLPGNNYGYTF.

The J gene is TRBJ2-3, the V gene TRBV19; tentatively, D is TRBD2 (6 bases). Germline V CDR1 and CDR2: LNHDA, SQIVND (reference sequence). The ends were cut back, 3 bases at V and 2 bases at J, with 15 bases in the middle. This CDR3 spans 16 amino acids. CDR3 in DNA: TGTGCCAGTAGTATTAGGTTGAGCGGGTCCACAGATACGCAGTATTTT. It is translated as CASSIRLSGSTDTQYF.